A selection of T cell receptor beta chains follows, all from one sample in a study of T cell repertoires in aging, cancer and after chemotherapy. TCRdb redid the calling of the multiplex PCR reads with MiXCR, one entry per CDR3 protein. There are about 9,200 distinct CDR3 sequences in the sample; 34% occur only once, and roughly 3.6% lies in the top ten. Input material: blood. These receptors were collected from a human donor in good health. CDR3s include the opening cysteine and the closing phenylalanine or tryptophan. Each record gives: D gene, clone size, V gene, J gene, CDR3 DNA, CDR3 protein. D genes are given only for firm matches. Rows give clone size only sometimes, using once, few, many, or a class for an expanded clone.

d_call: TRBD1
clone_size: -
v_call: TRBV7-9
j_call: TRBJ2-3
cdr3_nt: TGTGCCAGCAGCTTAAGGGGGCTAGGGTACGATACGCAGTATTTT
cdr3_aa: CASSLRGLGYDTQYF

d_call: TRBD1
clone_size: -
v_call: TRBV7-9
j_call: TRBJ2-7
cdr3_nt: TGTGCCAGCAGCTTAGGGACAGGGATTAGGCAGTACTTC
cdr3_aa: CASSLGTGIRQYF

d_call: -
clone_size: -
v_call: TRBV10-3
j_call: TRBJ2-1
cdr3_nt: TGTGCCATCAGTGAGTCGAGGACTGAGCAGTTCTTC
cdr3_aa: CAISESRTEQFF

d_call: TRBD1
clone_size: few
v_call: TRBV5-4
j_call: TRBJ2-5
cdr3_nt: TGTGCCAGCAGCTTGGACAGGGGAGAGACCCAGTACTTC
cdr3_aa: CASSLDRGETQYF

d_call: -
clone_size: few
v_call: TRBV6-2/TRBV6-3
j_call: TRBJ1-5
cdr3_nt: TGTGCCAGCAGCCTCAGAAGCAATCAGCCCCAGCATTTT
cdr3_aa: CASSLRSNQPQHF

d_call: TRBD1
clone_size: -
v_call: TRBV7-2
j_call: TRBJ1-2
cdr3_nt: TGTGCCAGCAGCTTAGGGACAGGGATTAACTATGGCTACACCTTC
cdr3_aa: CASSLGTGINYGYTF

d_call: -
clone_size: medium-sized
v_call: TRBV15
j_call: TRBJ1-1
cdr3_nt: TGTGCCACCAGCAGAGATTGGGGCGAGGGCACTGAAGCTTTCTTT
cdr3_aa: CATSRDWGEGTEAFF

d_call: -
clone_size: -
v_call: TRBV19
j_call: TRBJ2-1
cdr3_nt: TGTGCCAGTAGTCTGGCGGGCTCGTACAATGAGCAGTTCTTC
cdr3_aa: CASSLAGSYNEQFF

d_call: -
clone_size: -
v_call: TRBV20-1
j_call: TRBJ1-1
cdr3_nt: TGCAGTGCCCTTAGAGGGGGGAACACTGAAGCTTTCTTT
cdr3_aa: CSALRGGNTEAFF

d_call: -
clone_size: -
v_call: TRBV20-1
j_call: TRBJ1-5
cdr3_nt: TGCAGTGCTAGCCGGCAGATGAGCAATCAGCCCCAGCATTTT
cdr3_aa: CSASRQMSNQPQHF

d_call: -
clone_size: medium-sized
v_call: TRBV20-1
j_call: TRBJ1-1
cdr3_nt: TGCAGTGCGTATGACGGGAGCAACACTGAAGCTTTCTTT
cdr3_aa: CSAYDGSNTEAFF

d_call: -
clone_size: few
v_call: TRBV6-5
j_call: TRBJ1-2
cdr3_nt: TGTGCCAGCAGTATTTTGAGTTTCGGGCGGTATGGCTACACCTTC
cdr3_aa: CASSILSFGRYGYTF

d_call: -
clone_size: -
v_call: TRBV4-3
j_call: TRBJ1-3
cdr3_nt: TGCGCCAGCAGCCAAGAGGGGGGCTCTGGAAACACCATATATTTT
cdr3_aa: CASSQEGGSGNTIYF

d_call: -
clone_size: few
v_call: TRBV6-5
j_call: TRBJ1-1
cdr3_nt: TGTGCCAGCAGTACTAGGGGGACTGAAGCTTTCTTT
cdr3_aa: CASSTRGTEAFF

d_call: -
clone_size: -
v_call: TRBV6-5
j_call: TRBJ1-2
cdr3_nt: TGTGCCAGCAGTGCGGGGGCGAACTATGGCTACACCTTC
cdr3_aa: CASSAGANYGYTF

d_call: TRBD1
clone_size: -
v_call: TRBV19
j_call: TRBJ1-1
cdr3_nt: TGTGCCAGCGCTCAGGGGGGACTCAACACTGAAGCTTTCTTT
cdr3_aa: CASAQGGLNTEAFF

d_call: TRBD1
clone_size: few
v_call: TRBV6-6
j_call: TRBJ2-3
cdr3_nt: TGTGCCATTGGGGACAGGGACACAGATACGCAGTATTTT
cdr3_aa: CAIGDRDTDTQYF

d_call: -
clone_size: -
v_call: TRBV24-1
j_call: TRBJ2-5
cdr3_nt: TGTGCCACCAGTGACGAGGCCGGCCTCCAAGAGACCCAGTACTTC
cdr3_aa: CATSDEAGLQETQYF

d_call: -
clone_size: few
v_call: TRBV7-6
j_call: TRBJ2-5
cdr3_nt: TGTGCCAGCAGCCTCTCGAACGCCCAAGAGACCCAGTACTTC
cdr3_aa: CASSLSNAQETQYF

d_call: -
clone_size: few
v_call: TRBV6-5
j_call: TRBJ1-5
cdr3_nt: TGTGCCAGCAGCTTCGCCGGGGCCTATAGCAATCAGCCCCAGCATTTT
cdr3_aa: CASSFAGAYSNQPQHF

d_call: -
clone_size: few
v_call: TRBV5-4
j_call: TRBJ1-2
cdr3_nt: TGTGCCAGCAGCTTGGCCTCCTCCGACTACACCTTC
cdr3_aa: CASSLASSDYTF

d_call: -
clone_size: -
v_call: TRBV6-5
j_call: TRBJ1-1
cdr3_nt: TGTGCCAGCAGTGGATGGGCGAACACTGAAGCTTTCTTT
cdr3_aa: CASSGWANTEAFF

d_call: -
clone_size: -
v_call: TRBV15
j_call: TRBJ1-1
cdr3_nt: TGTGCCACCAGCAGAGATAACACTGAAGCTTTCTTT
cdr3_aa: CATSRDNTEAFF

d_call: -
clone_size: few
v_call: TRBV10-3
j_call: TRBJ2-7
cdr3_nt: TGTGCCATCAGGCCCTCCACAGGGAACCAAATCCTCTACGAGCAGTACTTC
cdr3_aa: CAIRPSTGNQILYEQYF

d_call: -
clone_size: -
v_call: TRBV6-5
j_call: TRBJ2-1
cdr3_nt: TGTGCCAGCAGTCCGACAGGCGGGGGTTGGTCCAATGAGCAGTTCTTC
cdr3_aa: CASSPTGGGWSNEQFF

d_call: -
clone_size: medium-sized
v_call: TRBV6-1
j_call: TRBJ2-6
cdr3_nt: TGTGCCAGCAGTGGAGGACTAACTGGGGCCAACGTCCTGACTTTC
cdr3_aa: CASSGGLTGANVLTF

d_call: TRBD2
clone_size: few
v_call: TRBV7-2
j_call: TRBJ2-1
cdr3_nt: TGTGCCAGCAGCACGAGGACTAGTAGCTACAATGAGCAGTTCTTC
cdr3_aa: CASSTRTSSYNEQFF

d_call: TRBD2
clone_size: few
v_call: TRBV12-3/TRBV12-4
j_call: TRBJ2-5
cdr3_nt: TGTGCCAGCAGTTTAGGGGGACTACTAGAGACCCAGTACTTC
cdr3_aa: CASSLGGLLETQYF

d_call: -
clone_size: few
v_call: TRBV20-1
j_call: TRBJ1-1
cdr3_nt: TGCAGTGCTAGAGCCGCGGCTGAAGCTTTCTTT
cdr3_aa: CSARAAAEAFF

d_call: -
clone_size: -
v_call: TRBV15
j_call: TRBJ1-2
cdr3_nt: TGTGCCACCAGCAGAGTAGGAAGAGATGGCTACACCTTC
cdr3_aa: CATSRVGRDGYTF

d_call: -
clone_size: -
v_call: TRBV29-1
j_call: TRBJ2-3
cdr3_nt: TGCAGCGGCAGGGGTTTCGTCCTAAGCACAGATACGCAGTATTTT
cdr3_aa: CSGRGFVLSTDTQYF

d_call: -
clone_size: -
v_call: TRBV18
j_call: TRBJ1-2
cdr3_nt: TGTGCCAGCAGCCCGACGGGCCCCATCGGCTACACCTTC
cdr3_aa: CASSPTGPIGYTF

d_call: TRBD1
clone_size: -
v_call: TRBV6-5
j_call: TRBJ1-1
cdr3_nt: TGTGCCAGCAGCAAACAGGGGCGCGACACTGAAGCTTTCTTT
cdr3_aa: CASSKQGRDTEAFF

d_call: -
clone_size: -
v_call: TRBV4-3
j_call: TRBJ2-1
cdr3_nt: TGCGCCAGCAGCCAACCAGGGAAGGGCTGGCGACAGTTCTTC
cdr3_aa: CASSQPGKGWRQFF

d_call: -
clone_size: -
v_call: TRBV12-3/TRBV12-4
j_call: TRBJ1-3
cdr3_nt: TGTGCCAGCAACGGGGACGATGACAGGACTGGAAACACCATATATTTT
cdr3_aa: CASNGDDDRTGNTIYF

d_call: -
clone_size: -
v_call: TRBV4-3
j_call: TRBJ1-1
cdr3_nt: TGTGCCAGCAGCCAAGTTGGGCAGAACACTGAAGCTTTCTTT
cdr3_aa: CASSQVGQNTEAFF

d_call: -
clone_size: medium-sized
v_call: TRBV19
j_call: TRBJ1-1
cdr3_nt: TGTGCCAGTAGTATAGCCCGTAACACTGAAGCTTTCTTT
cdr3_aa: CASSIARNTEAFF

d_call: -
clone_size: -
v_call: TRBV6-6
j_call: TRBJ2-5
cdr3_nt: TGTGCCACCTTACGGGACTTCCAAGAGACCCAGTACTTC
cdr3_aa: CATLRDFQETQYF

d_call: TRBD2
clone_size: few
v_call: TRBV20-1
j_call: TRBJ2-1
cdr3_nt: TGCAGTGCTAGAGATCTCGCGGGGGGCTGGCGCGATGAGCAGTTCTTC
cdr3_aa: CSARDLAGGWRDEQFF

d_call: TRBD1
clone_size: few
v_call: TRBV5-4
j_call: TRBJ1-1
cdr3_nt: TGTGCCAGCAGCCCCCAGCAGGGGGCACGTACTGAAGCTTTCTTT
cdr3_aa: CASSPQQGARTEAFF

d_call: -
clone_size: -
v_call: TRBV7-8
j_call: TRBJ2-5
cdr3_nt: TGTGCCAGCAGCCCCTCCCGAACCAGCGAGACCCAGTACTTC
cdr3_aa: CASSPSRTSETQYF

d_call: TRBD1
clone_size: few
v_call: TRBV28
j_call: TRBJ1-1
cdr3_nt: TGTGCCAGCAGTGTACCGCAGGGGGAGAACACTGAAGCTTTCTTT
cdr3_aa: CASSVPQGENTEAFF

d_call: -
clone_size: few
v_call: TRBV12-3/TRBV12-4
j_call: TRBJ1-1
cdr3_nt: TGTGCCAGCATCTCTGGGGAAAACACTGAAGCTTTCTTT
cdr3_aa: CASISGENTEAFF

d_call: TRBD1
clone_size: once
v_call: TRBV28
j_call: TRBJ2-5
cdr3_nt: TGTGCCAGCTACGAGGGGGCCCAAGAGACCCAGTACTTC
cdr3_aa: CASYEGAQETQYF

d_call: -
clone_size: -
v_call: TRBV10-3
j_call: TRBJ2-3
cdr3_nt: TGTGCCATCAGTGTTTACGGAACAGTCACAGATACGCAGTATTTT
cdr3_aa: CAISVYGTVTDTQYF

d_call: -
clone_size: few
v_call: TRBV4-2
j_call: TRBJ1-2
cdr3_nt: TGTGCCAGCAGCCAGGGTGGACAGAACTATGGCTACACCTTC
cdr3_aa: CASSQGGQNYGYTF

d_call: -
clone_size: -
v_call: TRBV4-2
j_call: TRBJ1-3
cdr3_nt: TGTGCCAGCAGCCAAGTAGCGGAACCCGGAAACACCATATATTTT
cdr3_aa: CASSQVAEPGNTIYF

d_call: -
clone_size: medium-sized
v_call: TRBV12-3/TRBV12-4
j_call: TRBJ1-1
cdr3_nt: TGTGCCAGCAGTTTTAAGGGGAAGGACACTGAAGCTTTCTTT
cdr3_aa: CASSFKGKDTEAFF

d_call: TRBD1
clone_size: -
v_call: TRBV6-5
j_call: TRBJ2-7
cdr3_nt: TGTGCCAGCAGGCAGGAGGGGACAGGGGGCACCTACGAGCAGTACTTC
cdr3_aa: CASRQEGTGGTYEQYF

d_call: -
clone_size: few
v_call: TRBV12-3/TRBV12-4
j_call: TRBJ1-5
cdr3_nt: TGTGCCAGCAGCCCTTTAAAGAGTAGCAATCAGCCCCAGCATTTT
cdr3_aa: CASSPLKSSNQPQHF

d_call: -
clone_size: -
v_call: TRBV20-1
j_call: TRBJ1-1
cdr3_nt: TGCAGTGCTACCAGGGACTTGAACACTGAAGCTTTCTTT
cdr3_aa: CSATRDLNTEAFF

d_call: TRBD2
clone_size: -
v_call: TRBV7-9
j_call: TRBJ2-3
cdr3_nt: TGTGCCAGCAGCTTAAGCGGGGGGGACACAGATACGCAGTATTTT
cdr3_aa: CASSLSGGDTDTQYF

d_call: -
clone_size: -
v_call: TRBV18
j_call: TRBJ1-4
cdr3_nt: TGTGCCAGCTCACCGGGGGGAGAAAAACTGTTTTTT
cdr3_aa: CASSPGGEKLFF